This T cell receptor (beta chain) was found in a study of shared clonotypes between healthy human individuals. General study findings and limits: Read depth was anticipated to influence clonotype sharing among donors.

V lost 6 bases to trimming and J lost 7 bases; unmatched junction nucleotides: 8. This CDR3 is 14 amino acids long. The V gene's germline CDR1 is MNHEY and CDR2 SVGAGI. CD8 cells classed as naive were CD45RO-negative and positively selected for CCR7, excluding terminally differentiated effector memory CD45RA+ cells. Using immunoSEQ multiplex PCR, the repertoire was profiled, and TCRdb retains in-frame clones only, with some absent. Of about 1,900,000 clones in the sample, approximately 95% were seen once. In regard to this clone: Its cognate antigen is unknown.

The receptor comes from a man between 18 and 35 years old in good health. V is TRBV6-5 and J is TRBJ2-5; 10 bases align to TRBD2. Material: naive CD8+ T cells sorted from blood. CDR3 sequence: CASSPLKREGTQYF. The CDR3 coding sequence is TGTGCCAGCAGCCCCCTCAAGCGGGAGGGGACCCAGTACTTC.